The present TCR beta chain was sequenced within a study of blood T cell repertoires in COVID-19. For the study at large: Italy, Spain and the United States were the sources of the convalescent and acute COVID-19 samples. Nucleic acid was either cDNA or gDNA, and it came from T cells, B-cell-depleted T cells, or PBMCs.

With 6 bases removed from V and 7 bases from J, the gap between germline ends came to 16 bases. In germline, CDR1 is SQVTM, CDR2 ANQGSEA. The CDR3 sequence is 12 residues long. Per the authors' pipeline: Amplification of reference gene primers was used by the study to estimate nucleated cell counts. The method was immunoSEQ multiplex PCR; TCRdb's version includes in-frame clones alone and lacks a portion of them. The DNA was the basis for D and trimming; V, J and clone size are from that table. The data contain 30,000 to 35,000 clones, about 87% of them singletons. The chain couples TRBV29-1 to TRBJ2-7, with D uncertain. The sequenced material came from peripheral blood. This TCR came from a human donor in a cohort sampled during active COVID-19. The CDR3 is CSVETPGREQYF. The CDR3 bases are TGCAGCGTAGAAACCCCAGGTCGGGAGCAGTACTTC.